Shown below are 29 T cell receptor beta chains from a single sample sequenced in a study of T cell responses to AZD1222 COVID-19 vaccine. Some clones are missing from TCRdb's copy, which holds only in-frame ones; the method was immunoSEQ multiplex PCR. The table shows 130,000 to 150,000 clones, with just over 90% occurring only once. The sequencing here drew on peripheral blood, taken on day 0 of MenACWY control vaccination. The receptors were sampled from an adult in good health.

The CDR3 nucleotides read TGTGCCAGTAGTACTGGAGACGTGTCCTCCAAAAACATTCAGTACTTC. Translating it yields CASSTGDVSSKNIQYF. V and J are TRBV19 and TRBJ2-4; D unresolved. The ends were cut back, 4 bases at V and 2 bases at J, with 15 bases in the middle. Germline V gene data show CDR1 as LNHDA and CDR2 as SQIVND (reference sequence). This CDR3 spans 16 amino acids.

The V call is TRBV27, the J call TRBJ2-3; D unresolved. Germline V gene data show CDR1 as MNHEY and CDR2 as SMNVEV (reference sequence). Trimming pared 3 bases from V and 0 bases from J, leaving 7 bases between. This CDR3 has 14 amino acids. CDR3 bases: TGTGCCAGCAGTTTGACCTCTAGCACAGATACGCAGTATTTT. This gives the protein CASSLTSSTDTQYF.

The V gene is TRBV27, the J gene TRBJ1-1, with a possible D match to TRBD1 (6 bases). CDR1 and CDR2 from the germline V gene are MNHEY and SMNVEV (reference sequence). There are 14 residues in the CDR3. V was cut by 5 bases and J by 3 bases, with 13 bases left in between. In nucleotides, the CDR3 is TGTGCCAGCAGTGACCTAGGGGGTGACACTGAAGCTTTCTTT. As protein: CASSDLGGDTEAFF.

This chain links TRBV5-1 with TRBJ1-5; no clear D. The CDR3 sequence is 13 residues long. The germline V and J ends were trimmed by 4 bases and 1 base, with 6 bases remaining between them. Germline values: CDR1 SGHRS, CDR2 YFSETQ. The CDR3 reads CASSPGSNQPQHF. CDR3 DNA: TGCGCCAGCAGCCCGGGGAGCAATCAGCCCCAGCATTTT.

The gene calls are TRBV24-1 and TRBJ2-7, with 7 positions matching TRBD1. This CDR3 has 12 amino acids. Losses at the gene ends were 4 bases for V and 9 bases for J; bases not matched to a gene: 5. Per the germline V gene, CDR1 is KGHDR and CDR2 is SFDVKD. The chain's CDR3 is CATSEPGGPQYF. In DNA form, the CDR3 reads TGTGCCACCAGTGAACCAGGGGGACCGCAGTACTTC.

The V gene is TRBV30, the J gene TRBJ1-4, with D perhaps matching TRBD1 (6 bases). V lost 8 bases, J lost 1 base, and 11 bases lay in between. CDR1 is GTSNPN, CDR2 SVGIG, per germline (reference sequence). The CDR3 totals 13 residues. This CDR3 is CAGTGQTNEKLFF. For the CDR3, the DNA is TGTGCCGGAACGGGACAAACTAATGAAAAACTGTTTTTT.

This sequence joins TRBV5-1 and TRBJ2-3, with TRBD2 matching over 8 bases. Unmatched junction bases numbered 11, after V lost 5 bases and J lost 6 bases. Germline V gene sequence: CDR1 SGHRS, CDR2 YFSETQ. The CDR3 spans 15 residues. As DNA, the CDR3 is TGCGCCAGCAGGGATTCCGGGAGGGCGGGGGATACGCAGTATTTT. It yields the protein CASRDSGRAGDTQYF.

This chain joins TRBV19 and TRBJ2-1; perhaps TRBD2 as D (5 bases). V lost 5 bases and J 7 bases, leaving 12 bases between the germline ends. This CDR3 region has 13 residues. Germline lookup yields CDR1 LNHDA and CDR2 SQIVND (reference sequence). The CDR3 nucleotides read TGTGCCAGTAGTCTATACGGAGGTAATGAGCAGTTCTTC. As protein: CASSLYGGNEQFF.

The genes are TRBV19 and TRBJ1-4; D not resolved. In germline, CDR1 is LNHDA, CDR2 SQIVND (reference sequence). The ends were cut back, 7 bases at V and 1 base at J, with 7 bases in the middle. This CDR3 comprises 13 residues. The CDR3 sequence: CASMRGTNEKLFF. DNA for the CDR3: TGTGCCAGTATGCGGGGAACTAATGAAAAACTGTTTTTT.

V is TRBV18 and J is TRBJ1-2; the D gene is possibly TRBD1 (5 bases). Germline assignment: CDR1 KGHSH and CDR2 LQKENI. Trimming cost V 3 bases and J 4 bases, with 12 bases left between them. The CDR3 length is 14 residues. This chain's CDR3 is CASSPVGAVYGYTF. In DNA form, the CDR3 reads TGTGCCAGCTCACCCGTAGGGGCGGTCTATGGCTACACCTTC.

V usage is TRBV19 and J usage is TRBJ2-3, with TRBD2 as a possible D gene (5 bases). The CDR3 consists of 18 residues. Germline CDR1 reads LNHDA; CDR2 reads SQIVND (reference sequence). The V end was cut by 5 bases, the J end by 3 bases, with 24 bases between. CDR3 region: CASSAEGRGYRGTDTQYF. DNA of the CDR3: TGTGCCAGTAGTGCGGAAGGCCGGGGATACCGAGGAACAGATACGCAGTATTTT. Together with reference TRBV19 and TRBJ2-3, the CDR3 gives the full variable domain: DGGITQSPKYLFRKEGQNVTLSCEQNLNHDAMYWYRQDPGQGLRLIYYSQIVNDFQKGDIAEGYSVSREKKESFPLTVTSAQKNPTAFYLCASSAEGRGYRGTDTQYFGPGTRLTVL.

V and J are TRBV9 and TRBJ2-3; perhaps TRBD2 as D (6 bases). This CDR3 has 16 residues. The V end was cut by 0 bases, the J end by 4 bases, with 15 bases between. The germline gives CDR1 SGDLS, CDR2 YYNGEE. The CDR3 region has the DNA TGTGCCAGCAGCGTAGCGATGGGCAGGGAGGCAGATACGCAGTATTTT. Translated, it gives CASSVAMGREADTQYF.

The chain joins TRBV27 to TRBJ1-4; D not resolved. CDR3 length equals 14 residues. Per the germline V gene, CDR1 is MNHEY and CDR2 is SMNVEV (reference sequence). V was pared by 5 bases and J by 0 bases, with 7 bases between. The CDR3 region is CASSNTATNEKLFF. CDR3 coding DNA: TGTGCCAGCAGTAATACTGCAACTAATGAAAAACTGTTTTTT. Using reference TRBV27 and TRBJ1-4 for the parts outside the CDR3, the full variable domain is EAQVTQNPRYLITVTGKKLTVTCSQNMNHEYMSWYRQDPGLGLRQIYYSMNVEVTDKGDVPEGYKVSRKEKRNFPLILESPSPNQTSLYFCASSNTATNEKLFFGSGTQLSVL.

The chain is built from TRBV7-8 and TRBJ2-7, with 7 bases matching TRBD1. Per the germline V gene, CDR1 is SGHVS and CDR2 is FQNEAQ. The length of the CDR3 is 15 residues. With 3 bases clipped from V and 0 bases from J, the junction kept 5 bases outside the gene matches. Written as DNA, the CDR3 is TGTGCCAGCAGCTTGGACAGGATAAGCTCCTACGAGCAGTACTTC. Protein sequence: CASSLDRISSYEQYF.

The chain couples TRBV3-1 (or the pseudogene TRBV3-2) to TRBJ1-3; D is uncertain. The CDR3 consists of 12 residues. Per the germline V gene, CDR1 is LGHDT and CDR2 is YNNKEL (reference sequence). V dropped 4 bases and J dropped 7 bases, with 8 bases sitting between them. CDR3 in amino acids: CASSPGSNTIYF. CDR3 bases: TGTGCCAGCAGCCCGGGTTCCAACACCATATATTTT.

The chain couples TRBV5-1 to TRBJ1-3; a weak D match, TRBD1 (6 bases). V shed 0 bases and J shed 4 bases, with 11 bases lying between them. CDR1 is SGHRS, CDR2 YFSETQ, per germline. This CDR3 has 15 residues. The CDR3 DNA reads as TGCGCCAGCAGCTTGGAGGGGGTGAGGGGAAACACCATATATTTT. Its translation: CASSLEGVRGNTIYF.

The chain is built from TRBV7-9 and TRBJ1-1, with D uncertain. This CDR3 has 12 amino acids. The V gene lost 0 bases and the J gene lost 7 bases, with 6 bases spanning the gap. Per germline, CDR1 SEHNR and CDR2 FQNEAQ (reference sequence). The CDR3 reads CASSLAGVEAFF. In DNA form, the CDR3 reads TGTGCCAGCAGCTTAGCCGGAGTTGAAGCTTTCTTT.

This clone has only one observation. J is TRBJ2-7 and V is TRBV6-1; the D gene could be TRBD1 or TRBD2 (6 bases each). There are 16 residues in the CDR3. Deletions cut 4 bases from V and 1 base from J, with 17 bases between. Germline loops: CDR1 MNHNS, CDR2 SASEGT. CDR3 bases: TGTGCCAGCAGTGGGGGGGCCGGGACTTTATCCTACGAGCAGTACTTC. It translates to CASSGGAGTLSYEQYF.

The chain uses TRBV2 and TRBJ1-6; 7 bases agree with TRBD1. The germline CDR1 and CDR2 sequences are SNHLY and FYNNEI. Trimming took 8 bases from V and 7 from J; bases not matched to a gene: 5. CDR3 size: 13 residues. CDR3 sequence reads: CASRQGPNSPLHF. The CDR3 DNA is TGTGCCAGCCGACAGGGCCCGAATTCACCCCTCCACTTT.

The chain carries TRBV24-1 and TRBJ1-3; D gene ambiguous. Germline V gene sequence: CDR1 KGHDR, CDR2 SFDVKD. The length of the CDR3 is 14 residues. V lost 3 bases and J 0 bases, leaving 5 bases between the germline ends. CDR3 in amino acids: CATSDGYSGNTIYF. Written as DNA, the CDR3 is TGTGCCACCAGTGATGGGTACTCTGGAAACACCATATATTTT.

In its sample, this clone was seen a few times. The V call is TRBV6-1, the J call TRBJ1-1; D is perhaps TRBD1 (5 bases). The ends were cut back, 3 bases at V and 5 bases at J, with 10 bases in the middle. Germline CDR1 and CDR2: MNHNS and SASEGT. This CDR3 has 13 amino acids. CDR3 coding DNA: TGTGCCAGCAGTGAGGTTGGGGCTACTGAAGCTTTCTTT. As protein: CASSEVGATEAFF.

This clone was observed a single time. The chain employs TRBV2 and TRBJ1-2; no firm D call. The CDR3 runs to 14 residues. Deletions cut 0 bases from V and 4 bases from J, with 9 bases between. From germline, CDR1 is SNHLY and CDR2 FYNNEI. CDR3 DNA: TGTGCCAGCAGTGAAGCGTTCTACCGCTATGGCTACACCTTC. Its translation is CASSEAFYRYGYTF.

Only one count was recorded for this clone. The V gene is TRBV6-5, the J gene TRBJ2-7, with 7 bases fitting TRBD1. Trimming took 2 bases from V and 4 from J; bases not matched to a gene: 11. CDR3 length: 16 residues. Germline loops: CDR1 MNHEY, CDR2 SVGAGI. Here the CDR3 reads CASSYAYSGTVYEQYF. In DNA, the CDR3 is TGTGCCAGCAGTTACGCGTACTCCGGGACAGTTTACGAGCAGTACTTC.

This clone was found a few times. The CDR3 spells CASAWGGSTYGYTF. DNA for the CDR3: TGTGCCAGCGCCTGGGGGGGCTCTACCTATGGCTACACCTTC. This chain connects TRBV7-9 to TRBJ1-2; tentative D call: TRBD1 (6 bases). V lost 8 bases, J lost 4 bases, and 17 bases lay in between. The V gene's germline CDR1 is SEHNR and CDR2 FQNEAQ (reference sequence). CDR3 length equals 14 residues.

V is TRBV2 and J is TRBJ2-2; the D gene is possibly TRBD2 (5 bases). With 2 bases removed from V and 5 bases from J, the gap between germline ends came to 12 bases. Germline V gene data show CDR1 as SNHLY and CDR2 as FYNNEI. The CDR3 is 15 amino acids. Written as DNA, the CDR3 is TGTGCCAGCAGTGAACTCCCCGGGGAGACCGGGGAGCTGTTTTTT. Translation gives CASSELPGETGELFF.

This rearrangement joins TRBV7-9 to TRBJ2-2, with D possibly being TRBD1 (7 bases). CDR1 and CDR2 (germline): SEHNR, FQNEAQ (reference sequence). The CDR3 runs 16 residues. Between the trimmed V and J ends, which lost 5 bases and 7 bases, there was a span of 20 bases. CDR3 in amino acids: CASSPRTGGVVGELFF. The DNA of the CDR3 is TGTGCCAGCAGCCCCCGGACAGGAGGGGTTGTCGGGGAGCTGTTTTTT.

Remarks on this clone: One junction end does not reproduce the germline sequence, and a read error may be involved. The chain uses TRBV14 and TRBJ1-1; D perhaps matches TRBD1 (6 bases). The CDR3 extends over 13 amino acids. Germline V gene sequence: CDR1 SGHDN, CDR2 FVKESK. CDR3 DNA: TGTGCCAGCAGCCAAGATTTGGGAACAGGGTGGCTCTTT. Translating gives CASSQDLGTGWLF.

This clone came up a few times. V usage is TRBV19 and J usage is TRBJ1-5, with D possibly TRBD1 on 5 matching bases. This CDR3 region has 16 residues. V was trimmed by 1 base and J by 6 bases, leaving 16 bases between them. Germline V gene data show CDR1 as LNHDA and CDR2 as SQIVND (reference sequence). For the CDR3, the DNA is TGTGCCAGTAGTATAGCTGGGGGAATAGGCAGTCAGCCCCAGCATTTT. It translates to CASSIAGGIGSQPQHF.

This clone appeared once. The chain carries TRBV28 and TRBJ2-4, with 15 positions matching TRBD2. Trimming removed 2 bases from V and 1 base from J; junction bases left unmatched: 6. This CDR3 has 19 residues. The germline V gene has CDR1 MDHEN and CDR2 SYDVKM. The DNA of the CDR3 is TGTGCCAGCAGTTTAACCGGACTAGCGGGAGGGGCGGCCAAAAACATTCAGTACTTC. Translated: CASSLTGLAGGAAKNIQYF.